This T cell receptor (beta chain) was profiled in a study of T cell clones after liver transplantation. Study-wide context: Immunosuppression withdrawal was tried within 2 years after liver transplantation in this trial.

A few counts support this clone. Clones were read by immunoSEQ multiplex PCR, and TCRdb kept only the in-frame ones, dropping some. The sample shows around 60,000 clones, 71% of them seen only once. J gave up 0 bases and V 5 bases, and 4 bases lay outside the gene matches. CDR1 and CDR2 (germline): SGHNT, YENEEA. This CDR3 has 16 residues. V usage is TRBV11-3 and J usage is TRBJ2-3; 11 nucleotides line up with TRBD2. The source is a human donor who received a liver transplant. The sample was CD4+ T cells from blood, taken before liver transplant. This CDR3 reads CASSGGTSGSTDTQYF. The CDR3 nucleotides are TGTGCCAGCAGCGGAGGGACTAGCGGTAGCACAGATACGCAGTATTTT.